The next 2 T cell receptor beta chains were all read from a single sample in a study of cytomegalovirus exposure and HLA in healthy donors. Both 60 Vbeta primers and 13 Jbeta primers went into the PCR. TCRdb keeps only in-frame clones here, not all; method: immunoSEQ multiplex PCR. The sample carries around 250,000 clones, around 80% recorded once. Sequenced material: PBMCs. These receptors originate from a woman in her sixties in good health and CMV-seropositive.

This clone showed up just a few times. The rearrangement joins TRBV11-3 to TRBJ2-7; D possibly corresponds to TRBD2 (6 bases). V gave up 5 bases and J gave up 4 bases, with 12 bases separating them. Germline V gene lookup returns CDR1 SGHNT and CDR2 YENEEA. This CDR3 is 13 amino acids long. The CDR3 here is CASSGGTAYEQYF. In DNA form, the CDR3 reads TGTGCCAGCAGCGGAGGGACCGCTTACGAGCAGTACTTC.

Remarks on this clone: Other DNA sequences from this sample encode an identical CDR3 as well. V usage is TRBV10-1 and J usage is TRBJ1-2, with unresolved D. V dropped 3 bases and J dropped 2 bases, with 7 bases sitting between them. Per the germline V gene, CDR1 is WNHNN and CDR2 is SYGVQD (reference sequence). This CDR3 spans 13 amino acids. CDR3 sequence reads: CASSEGGNYGYTF. The CDR3 nucleotides read TGCGCCAGCAGTGAAGGAGGGAACTATGGCTACACCTTC.